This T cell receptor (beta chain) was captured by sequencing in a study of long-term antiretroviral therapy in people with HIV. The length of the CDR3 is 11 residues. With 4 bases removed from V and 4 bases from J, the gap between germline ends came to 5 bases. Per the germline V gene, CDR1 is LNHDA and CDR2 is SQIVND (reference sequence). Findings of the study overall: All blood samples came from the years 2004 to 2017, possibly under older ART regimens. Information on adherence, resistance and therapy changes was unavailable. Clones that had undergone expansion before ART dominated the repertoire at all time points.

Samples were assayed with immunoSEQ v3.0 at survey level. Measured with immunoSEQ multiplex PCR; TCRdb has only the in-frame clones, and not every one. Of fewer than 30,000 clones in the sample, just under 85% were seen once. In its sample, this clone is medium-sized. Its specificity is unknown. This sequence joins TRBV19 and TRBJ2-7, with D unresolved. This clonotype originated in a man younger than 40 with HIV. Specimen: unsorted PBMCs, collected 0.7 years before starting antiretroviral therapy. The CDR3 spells CASSTHYEQYF. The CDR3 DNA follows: TGTGCCAGTAGTACCCATTACGAGCAGTACTTC. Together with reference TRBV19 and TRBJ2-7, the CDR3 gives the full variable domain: DGGITQSPKYLFRKEGQNVTLSCEQNLNHDAMYWYRQDPGQGLRLIYYSQIVNDFQKGDIAEGYSVSREKKESFPLTVTSAQKNPTAFYLCASSTHYEQYFGPGTRLTVT.